One sample yielded the 11 T cell receptor beta chains listed below, sequenced in a study of Tregs in tolerant kidney transplant recipients. Antigens of these TCRs are unknown. Only in-frame clones appear in the TCRdb table, and some are missing; sequencing was by immunoSEQ multiplex PCR. Of just under 45,000 clones detected, about 95% appear once; the ten largest clones hold 0.37%. Material for sequencing was Tregs from blood cultured with allogeneic cells. All receptors derive from a human donor in good health.

This clone was detected only once. This chain connects TRBV5-5 to TRBJ1-2, with TRBD1 identical over 8 bases. The J segment lost 6 bases and the V segment lost 4 bases, leaving 5 bases of the junction unmatched. CDR1 and CDR2 from the germline V gene are SGHKS and YYEKEE (reference sequence). This CDR3 contains 13 residues. The CDR3 region is CASSPGQGDGYTF. DNA for the CDR3: TGTGCCAGCAGCCCAGGACAGGGTGATGGCTACACCTTC.

J is TRBJ2-4 and V is TRBV6-1, with D possibly TRBD1 on 6 matching bases. Germline loops: CDR1 MNHNS, CDR2 SASEGT. This CDR3 contains 21 residues. Deletions cut 2 bases from V and 0 bases from J, with 26 bases between. The CDR3 DNA reads TGTGCCAGCAGTGAACGATTGGGACAAAGCCTTTTACATTTAGCCAAAAACATTCAGTACTTC. Translating gives CASSERLGQSLLHLAKNIQYF.

The J gene is TRBJ2-1, the V gene TRBV7-3; 8 nucleotides align to TRBD1. CDR3 length: 13 residues. V was pared by 4 bases and J by 10 bases, with 6 bases of the junction left unmatched. Germline V gene data show CDR1 as SGHTA and CDR2 as FQGTGA. CDR3: CASSWGGQGEQFF. For the CDR3, the DNA is TGTGCCAGCAGCTGGGGAGGACAGGGCGAGCAGTTCTTC.

The J gene is TRBJ2-2, the V gene TRBV7-9; possibly TRBD2 for D (6 bases). V dropped 8 bases and J dropped 4 bases, with 14 bases sitting between them. In germline, CDR1 is SEHNR, CDR2 FQNEAQ (reference sequence). The CDR3 consists of 14 residues. CDR3 protein: CASPTGDFTGELFF. CDR3 sequence (DNA): TGTGCCAGCCCCACCGGGGACTTCACCGGGGAGCTGTTTTTT.

In the case of this clone: A junction boundary mismatches the germline segment, possibly from a read error. DNA of the CDR3: TGTGCTAGCAGCGTACAGGGGGCGTCCGGGGAGCTGTTTTTT. It is translated as CASSVQGASGELFF. The rearrangement joins TRBV7-7 to TRBJ2-2; 9 nucleotides line up with TRBD1. Germline-derived CDR1 and CDR2 are SSHAT and FNYEAQ (reference sequence). The CDR3 runs 14 residues.

This chain links TRBV30 with TRBJ2-7, with D tentatively TRBD1 (7 bases). CDR1 is GTSNPN and CDR2 is SVGIG in the germline V gene (reference sequence). Trimming removed 2 bases at V and 1 base at J, with 15 bases between. The CDR3 contains 15 residues. The CDR3 reads CAWSPGGFQSYEQYF. The CDR3 DNA follows: TGTGCCTGGAGTCCAGGGGGGTTCCAATCCTACGAGCAGTACTTC.

Here the CDR3 reads CASSLTTAGRTEAFF. The CDR3 coding sequence is TGTGCCAGCAGCCTCACGACAGCCGGGAGGACTGAAGCTTTCTTT. V and J are TRBV9 and TRBJ1-1, with D possibly matching TRBD1 (5 bases). The germline CDR1 and CDR2 sequences are SGDLS and YYNGEE. The CDR3 extends over 15 amino acids. V lost 4 bases, J lost 5 bases, and 18 bases lay in between.

CDR3 residues: CASRLVHTHNEQFF. CDR3 bases: TGTGCCAGCAGGCTCGTACATACCCACAATGAGCAGTTCTTC. The J gene is TRBJ2-1, the V gene TRBV7-9, with unresolved D. The V and J ends lost 6 bases and 5 bases respectively, with 14 bases between them. Germline lookup yields CDR1 SEHNR and CDR2 FQNEAQ (reference sequence). The CDR3 has 14 amino acids.

This chain uses TRBV5-1 with TRBJ2-6; TRBD1 matches 7 bases. Germline CDR1 is SGHRS and CDR2 is YFSETQ. V shed 2 bases, J shed 0 bases, and the junction held 8 bases outside the gene matches. This CDR3 is 18 amino acids long. This CDR3 is CASSFDRDSGSGANVLTF. The CDR3 nucleotides are TGCGCCAGCAGCTTCGACCGGGACAGCGGCTCTGGGGCCAACGTCCTGACTTTC.

The chain uses TRBV10-3 and TRBJ1-2; 10 positions agree with TRBD1. Germline CDR1 and CDR2: ENHRY and SYGVKD. J lost 4 bases, V lost 6 bases, and 5 bases had no gene match. The CDR3 is made up of 14 amino acids. CDR3 amino acids: CAIRGTGVGYGYTF. CDR3 in DNA: TGTGCCATCAGGGGGACAGGGGTCGGCTATGGCTACACCTTC.

The rearrangement links TRBV6-5 to TRBJ1-3; 11 bases are shared with TRBD1. CDR1 is MNHEY, CDR2 SVGAGI, per germline. V was pared by 4 bases and J by 2 bases, with 4 bases of the junction left unmatched. The CDR3 sequence is 16 residues long. The CDR3 loop is CASSFPGQGAGNTIYF. The CDR3 nucleotides are TGTGCCAGCAGTTTCCCGGGACAGGGGGCTGGAAACACCATATATTTT.